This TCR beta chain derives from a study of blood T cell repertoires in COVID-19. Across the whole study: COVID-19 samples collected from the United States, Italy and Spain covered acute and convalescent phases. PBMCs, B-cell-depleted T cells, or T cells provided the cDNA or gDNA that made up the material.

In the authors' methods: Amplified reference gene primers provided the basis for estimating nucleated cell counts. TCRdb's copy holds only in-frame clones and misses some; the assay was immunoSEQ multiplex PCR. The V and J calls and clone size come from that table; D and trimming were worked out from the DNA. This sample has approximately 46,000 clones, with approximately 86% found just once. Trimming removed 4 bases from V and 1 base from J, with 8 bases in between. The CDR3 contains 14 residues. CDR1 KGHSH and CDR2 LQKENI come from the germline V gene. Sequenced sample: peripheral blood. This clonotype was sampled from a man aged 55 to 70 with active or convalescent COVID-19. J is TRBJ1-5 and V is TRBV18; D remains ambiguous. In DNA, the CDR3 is TGTGCCAGCTCACGGGAGTTAAGCAATCAGCCCCAGCATTTT. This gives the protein CASSRELSNQPQHF.